This T cell receptor beta chain was retrieved from a study of T cells after posttransplantation cyclophosphamide (TCRdb year 2016). Context from the whole study: Using TRB sequencing, the study followed how the T cell repertoire reconstituted after myeloablative bone marrow transplantation in which posttransplantation cyclophosphamide served as GVHD prophylaxis. Samples from around 37 PTCy-treated patients, along with samples from 16 of their related bone marrow donors, underwent antigen receptor sequencing. Blood from all 35 or so PTCy patients who had 1-year posttransplant specimens underwent TRB sequencing. In 3 patients, TRB sequencing was also performed on up to about 3 more blood samples taken 2 to 5.2 years after transplant, and in a handful of patients, pretransplant blood was also TRB-sequenced. Because TRA and TRB clonality correlated tightly in roughly 10 samples, the subsequent TCR analyses were limited to TRB only. Public TRB sequences were compared against a database of over 3,600 sequences linked to responses to pathogens, tumor antigens, self-antigens and alloantigens.

Paper-wide results and their limitations: Donor-recipient similarity was low at 1-2 months but rose over the first year, and later blood repertoires were often dominated by donor CD8+ memory clones. Across the approximately 45 patients, TRB clonality was highly associated with recipient CMV seropositivity and CMV reactivation, and diversity with PTCy was similar to that in the CNI/methotrexate controls. The TRB repertoires of T cells infiltrating skin or the GI tract showed only limited overlap with the TRB repertoires found in blood.

Genomic DNA was used for TRB sequencing, which was performed with the immunoSEQ assay at survey resolution or with the hsTCRB kit. In the original analysis: The immunoSEQ software was used for initial read processing, and the LymphoSeq R package was used for repertoire analyses. For each TRB dataset, clonality was calculated as 1 minus normalized Shannon entropy, and the Gini coefficient was computed as well. To infer phenotypes in unsorted samples, TRB sequences from sorted subsets of the recipient or donor were mapped onto the unsorted samples of the same recipient. The immuneACCESS repertoire file appears here via TCRdb, limited to in-frame rearrangements. These files lack a portion of the clones; in checked studies, under half of the deficit traces to unresolved V genes, and the cause of the others is not known. The V and J calls and the clone size are those of that table, but D and trimming were determined from the DNA. This sample is represented by tens of thousands of clones; 80% to 95% of them were singletons. The ten top clones hold roughly 2.5% of the sample.

Ends trimmed: V by 0 bases, J by 6 bases; bases unmatched to a gene: 17. Looking up the germline V gene yields CDR1 MNHNS and CDR2 SASEGT. The CDR3 contains 19 residues, cysteine and phenylalanine counted. The kept DNA is CDR3 alone, 57 bases in frame from the first base. Concerning this clone itself: The specificity of this receptor is unknown. Per-base qualities were not stored, and no clone one base away is much larger. The sample holds other DNA sequences that translate to the same CDR3.

Interpreted using the paper, the treatment or condition label stands for: high-dose cyclophosphamide on days +3 and +4 as single-agent GVHD prophylaxis. PTCy patients received busulfan and fludarabine conditioning, a related or unrelated marrow graft, and cyclophosphamide on days +3 and +4. The PTCy-treated patients were drawn from a prospective, multi-institutional clinical trial. Peripheral blood and bone marrow mononuclear cells were isolated by Ficoll-Hypaque density centrifugation and were cryopreserved. Recombination joined TRBV6-1 with TRBJ2-5; 9 nucleotides in the junction match TRBD2. This TCR was sampled from a male patient aged 60 to 75 who received an allogeneic stem cell transplant from a related donor and was CMV-positive. Post transplant, some T cells may arise from the graft donor. Sample: PBMCs, taken 60 to 65 days after allogeneic stem cell transplant with posttransplant cyclophosphamide. The CDR3: CASSEAGVSLGTSRKTQYF. The sequenced DNA: TGTGCCAGCAGTGAAGCCGGGGTGAGCCTCGGGACTAGCCGCAAGACCCAGTACTTC.